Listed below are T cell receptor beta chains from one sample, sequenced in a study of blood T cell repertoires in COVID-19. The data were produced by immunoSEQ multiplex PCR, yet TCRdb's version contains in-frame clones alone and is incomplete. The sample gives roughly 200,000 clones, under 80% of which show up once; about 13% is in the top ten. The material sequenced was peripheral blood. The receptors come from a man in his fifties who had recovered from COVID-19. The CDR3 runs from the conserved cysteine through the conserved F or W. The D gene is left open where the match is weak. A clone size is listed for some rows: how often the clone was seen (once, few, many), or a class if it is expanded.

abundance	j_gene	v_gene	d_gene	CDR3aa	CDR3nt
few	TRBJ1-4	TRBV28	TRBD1	CASSSAGGRMREKLFF	TGTGCCAGCAGTTCGGCAGGGGGAAGAATGCGGGAAAAACTGTTTTTT
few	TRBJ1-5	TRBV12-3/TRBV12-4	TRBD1	CASSYTGDQPQHF	TGTGCCAGCAGTTATACAGGGGATCAGCCCCAGCATTTT
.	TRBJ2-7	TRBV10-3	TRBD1	CAISYGQGADEQYF	TGTGCCATCAGTTATGGACAGGGGGCGGACGAGCAGTACTTC
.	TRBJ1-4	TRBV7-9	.	CASSFDNRNEKLFF	TGTGCCAGCAGCTTTGATAACAGAAATGAAAAACTGTTTTTT
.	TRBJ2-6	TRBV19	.	CASKGWWQGSHSGANVLTF	TGTGCCAGTAAAGGGTGGTGGCAGGGGTCGCACTCTGGGGCCAACGTCCTGACTTTC
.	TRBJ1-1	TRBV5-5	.	CASSFAGGDTEAFF	TGTGCCAGCAGCTTCGCGGGTGGGGACACTGAAGCTTTCTTT
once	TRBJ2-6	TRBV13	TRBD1	CASSLTGRLGANVLTF	TGTGCCAGCAGCTTGACAGGGCGTCTAGGGGCCAACGTCCTGACTTTC
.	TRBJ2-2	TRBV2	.	CASSEAGTLNTGELFF	TGTGCCAGCAGTGAAGCGGGGACTCTGAACACCGGGGAGCTGTTTTTT
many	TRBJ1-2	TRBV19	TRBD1	CASSIYRGLFTF	TGTGCCAGTAGTATCTACAGGGGGCTCTTCACCTTC
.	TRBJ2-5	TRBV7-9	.	CASSHNWGPSRETQYF	TGTGCCAGCAGCCATAACTGGGGCCCTTCCCGGGAGACCCAGTACTTC
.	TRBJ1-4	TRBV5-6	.	CASSSAGGAREKLFF	TGTGCCAGCAGCTCCGCGGGGGGCGCTCGCGAAAAACTGTTTTTT
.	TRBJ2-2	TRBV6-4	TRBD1	CASSDRGQGTGELFF	TGTGCCAGCAGTGACAGGGGGCAGGGAACCGGGGAGCTGTTTTTT
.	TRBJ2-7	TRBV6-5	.	CASTLSGLQVGEQYF	TGTGCCAGCACCCTCTCGGGACTCCAGGTCGGCGAGCAGTACTTC
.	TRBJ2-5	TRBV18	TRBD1	CASSLGQGETQYF	TGTGCCAGCTCACTGGGACAGGGGGAGACCCAGTACTTC
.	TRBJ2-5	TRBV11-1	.	CASSLTTGRETQYF	TGTGCCAGCAGCTTAACGACAGGGAGGGAGACCCAGTACTTC
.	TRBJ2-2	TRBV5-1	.	CASSPAAATGELFF	TGCGCCAGCAGCCCGGCGGCGGCCACCGGGGAGCTGTTTTTT
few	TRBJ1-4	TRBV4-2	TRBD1	CASSQGTGAEKLFF	TGTGCCAGCAGCCAAGGGACAGGCGCTGAAAAACTGTTTTTT
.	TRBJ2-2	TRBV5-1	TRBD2	CASSRGLAGGFSGELFF	TGCGCCAGCAGCCGGGGACTAGCGGGAGGGTTTTCCGGGGAGCTGTTTTTT
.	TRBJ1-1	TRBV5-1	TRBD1	CASSIPRGQAFEAFF	TGCGCCAGCAGCATACCGAGGGGACAGGCATTTGAAGCTTTCTTT
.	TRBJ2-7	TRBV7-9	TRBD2	CASSFAGGPYEQYF	TGTGCCAGCAGCTTCGCGGGAGGGCCGTACGAGCAGTACTTC
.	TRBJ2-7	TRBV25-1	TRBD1	CASRETGQGFEQYF	TGTGCCAGCAGGGAAACGGGACAGGGCTTCGAGCAGTACTTC
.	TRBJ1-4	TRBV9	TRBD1	CASSVGTGTILTNEKLFF	TGTGCCAGCAGCGTCGGGACAGGGACAATCCTAACTAATGAAAAACTGTTTTTT
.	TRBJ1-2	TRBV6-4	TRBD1	CASTSSPGTGVGYTF	TGTGCCAGCACCTCATCACCCGGGACAGGGGTTGGCTACACCTTC
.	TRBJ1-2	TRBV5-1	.	CASSLDSIAYGYTF	TGCGCCAGCAGCTTGGACTCAATTGCCTATGGCTACACCTTC
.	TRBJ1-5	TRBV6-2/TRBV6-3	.	CASSYRSNQPQHF	TGTGCCAGCAGTTACCGTAGCAATCAGCCCCAGCATTTT
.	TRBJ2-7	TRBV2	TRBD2	CASKMTSGSDEQYF	TGTGCCAGCAAGATGACTAGCGGGAGTGACGAGCAGTACTTC
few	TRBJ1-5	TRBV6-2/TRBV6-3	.	CASSYSGGNQPQHF	TGTGCCAGCAGTTACTCAGGGGGCAATCAGCCCCAGCATTTT
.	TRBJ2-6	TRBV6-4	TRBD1	CASITRDRFPSGANVLTF	TGTGCCAGCATCACCCGGGACAGGTTTCCCTCTGGGGCCAACGTCCTGACTTTC
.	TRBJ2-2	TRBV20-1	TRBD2	CSASPTSGRGTGELFF	TGCAGTGCTAGTCCTACTAGCGGGAGGGGCACCGGGGAGCTGTTTTTT
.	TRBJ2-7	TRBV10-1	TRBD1	CASSESGQGDEQYF	TGCGCCAGCAGTGAGTCCGGACAGGGTGACGAGCAGTACTTC
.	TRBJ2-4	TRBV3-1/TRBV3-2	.	CASSDTIFTTGNLAKNIQYF	TGTGCCAGCAGCGACACGATCTTTACTACAGGGAACTTAGCCAAAAACATTCAGTACTTC
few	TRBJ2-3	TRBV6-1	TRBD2	CASSVGLAGVGDTQYF	TGTGCCAGCAGTGTAGGACTAGCGGGAGTCGGAGATACGCAGTATTTT
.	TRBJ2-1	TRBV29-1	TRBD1	CSVNRGLYNEQFF	TGCAGCGTTAACAGGGGGCTCTACAATGAGCAGTTCTTC
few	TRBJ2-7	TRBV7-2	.	CASSGGGMASSEQYF	TGTGCCAGCAGCGGTGGCGGGATGGCTTCCTCCGAGCAGTACTTC
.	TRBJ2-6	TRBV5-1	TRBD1	CASSLGTGIGANVLTF	TGCGCCAGCAGCTTGGGGACAGGGATCGGGGCCAACGTCCTGACTTTC